Below are 29 T cell receptor beta chains sequenced from a single sample in a study of blood T cell repertoires in COVID-19. Here immunoSEQ multiplex PCR was the method, and the copy in TCRdb shows in-frame clones only, minus some. The data contain approximately 33,000 clones, around 85% of them singletons. The material sequenced was peripheral blood. The receptors come from a man aged 70 or older with acute or convalescent COVID-19.

The V call is TRBV6-5, the J call TRBJ2-7, with a weak D call TRBD2 (5 bases). CDR3 length: 13 amino acids. CDR1 is MNHEY and CDR2 is SVGAGI in the germline V gene. The ends were cut back, 8 bases at V and 4 bases at J, with 15 bases in the middle. In DNA form, the CDR3 reads TGTGCCAGCCGGTTGACTACGCAGTACGAGCAGTACTTC. This translates into CASRLTTQYEQYF.

The rearrangement links TRBV7-2 to TRBJ2-1; D is possibly TRBD1 (6 bases). The CDR3 runs 15 residues. Trimming cost V 6 bases and J 2 bases, with 14 bases left between them. Germline CDR1 reads SGHTA; CDR2 reads FQGNSA. The CDR3: CASRPPGDAYNEQFF. Here the CDR3 DNA reads TGTGCCAGCAGACCCCCAGGGGACGCCTACAATGAGCAGTTCTTC.

This clone was seen a single time. This chain joins TRBV3-1 (or the pseudogene TRBV3-2) and TRBJ2-5; 7 nucleotides line up with TRBD2. The CDR3 is made up of 13 amino acids. J gave up 4 bases and V 6 bases, and 5 bases lay outside the gene matches. Germline loops: CDR1 LGHDT, CDR2 YNNKEL (reference sequence). The CDR3 nucleotides read TGTGCCAGCAGTACCTCGGGAGGAGAGACCCAGTACTTC. Protein: CASSTSGGETQYF.

This chain uses TRBV29-1 with TRBJ2-1; 7 positions match TRBD2. CDR1 is SQVTM and CDR2 is ANQGSEA in the germline V gene. The CDR3 has 18 amino acids. With 0 bases clipped from V and 0 bases from J, the junction kept 11 bases outside the gene matches. CDR3 loop: CSVEDTMGGGSSYNEQFF. CDR3 coding DNA: TGCAGCGTTGAAGATACGATGGGAGGCGGGAGCTCCTACAATGAGCAGTTCTTC.

The V and J genes are TRBV5-1 and TRBJ1-3; 7 nucleotides line up with TRBD1. Looked up from germline, CDR1 is SGHRS and CDR2 is YFSETQ. This CDR3 is 14 amino acids long. V gave up 2 bases and J gave up 3 bases; unmatched junction bases: 2. DNA of the CDR3: TGCGCCAGCAGCTTAAGACAGGGTGGAAACACCATATATTTT. Translating gives CASSLRQGGNTIYF.

Only one count was recorded for this clone. The rearrangement joins TRBV18 to TRBJ2-3, with a tentative D call TRBD1 (7 bases). V lost 4 bases and J 1 base, leaving 24 bases between the germline ends. Germline assignment: CDR1 KGHSH and CDR2 LQKENI. The CDR3 has 19 amino acids. The CDR3 protein is CASSREEGAGPGGTDTQYF. In DNA, the CDR3 is TGTGCCAGCTCACGCGAGGAGGGGGCAGGCCCCGGCGGCACAGATACGCAGTATTTT.

The chain combines TRBV5-1 with TRBJ1-1; D unclear. The CDR3 totals 13 residues. Germline V lookup: CDR1 SGHRS, CDR2 YFSETQ. The V gene lost 7 bases and the J gene lost 0 bases, with 10 bases spanning the gap. The CDR3 DNA sequence: TGCGCCAGCCTAAATGAGATGAACACTGAAGCTTTCTTT. Translation gives CASLNEMNTEAFF.

This clone was recorded once. The V gene is TRBV28, the J gene TRBJ1-2; 7 bases agree with TRBD1. The CDR3 is made up of 18 amino acids. The germline CDR1 and CDR2 sequences are MDHEN and SYDVKM. V lost 8 bases to trimming and J lost 7 bases; unmatched junction nucleotides: 25. Here the CDR3 DNA reads TGTGCCAGCCGCCTCGAGGGGGCAGGGGTTAGCTTCACTGGTGGCTACACCTTC. Translating it yields CASRLEGAGVSFTGGYTF.

The chain combines TRBV5-4 with TRBJ2-4; TRBD2 aligns across 12 bases. Germline lookup yields CDR1 SGHNT and CDR2 YYREEE (reference sequence). The junction had 10 bases not matched to a gene; V was cut back by 4 bases and J by 8 bases. This CDR3 contains 16 residues. For the CDR3, the DNA is TGTGCCAGCAGCCTTCGGACTAGCGGGGTGGGGGACATTCAGTACTTC. This sequence encodes CASSLRTSGVGDIQYF.

The V gene is TRBV7-2, the J gene TRBJ2-4; D might be TRBD1 (5 bases). Trimming left V 1 base short and J 0 bases short, with 10 bases between. This CDR3 is built from 16 residues. Germline V CDR1 and CDR2: SGHTA, FQGNSA. The CDR3 loop is CASSLGGGRAKNIQYF. The CDR3 DNA follows: TGTGCCAGCAGCTTAGGGGGCGGAAGAGCCAAAAACATTCAGTACTTC.

This rearrangement joins TRBV4-3 to TRBJ1-2, with no clear D. The germline CDR1 and CDR2 sequences are LGHNA and YSLEER. CDR3 size: 14 residues. The ends were cut back, 0 bases at V and 7 bases at J, with 12 bases in the middle. The CDR3 sequence is CASSQDFAGTGYTF. The CDR3 bases are TGCGCCAGCAGCCAAGATTTTGCGGGTACTGGCTACACCTTC.

This clone was recorded a few times. The rearrangement links TRBV27 to TRBJ1-1; a weak D match, TRBD1 (6 bases). Trimming removed 3 bases from V and 1 base from J, with 21 bases in between. Germline V gene sequence: CDR1 MNHEY, CDR2 SMNVEV (reference sequence). The CDR3 sequence is 18 residues long. In DNA, the CDR3 is TGTGCCAGCAGTTTGGTTTCTGGGCTTAACAGGGCGAACACTGAAGCTTTCTTT. It is translated as CASSLVSGLNRANTEAFF.

The V and J genes are TRBV7-3 and TRBJ2-7; perhaps TRBD1 as D (5 bases). The V gene lost 2 bases and the J gene lost 0 bases, with 11 bases spanning the gap. The CDR3 consists of 15 residues. In germline, CDR1 is SGHTA, CDR2 FQGTGA. DNA for the CDR3: TGTGCCAGCAGCTTAGAGGCAGGGATCTCCTACGAGCAGTACTTC. Translated: CASSLEAGISYEQYF.

The J gene is TRBJ1-5, the V gene TRBV7-9, with 9 bases fitting TRBD1. The germline V gene encodes CDR1 SEHNR and CDR2 FQNEAQ (reference sequence). The CDR3 contains 15 residues. J was trimmed by 6 bases and V by 6 bases; bases with no gene match: 9. The CDR3 nucleotides read TGTGCCAGCAGTCCGGCCGGGACAGGGCCTCAGCCCCAGCATTTT. Its protein product is CASSPAGTGPQPQHF.

V gene TRBV5-4 combines with J gene TRBJ1-1; a possible D gene is TRBD1 (5 bases). V lost 4 bases to trimming and J lost 5 bases, with 18 bases between them. CDR3 size: 15 residues. CDR1 is SGHNT and CDR2 is YYREEE in the germline V gene (reference sequence). CDR3 coding DNA: TGTGCCAGCAGCGTCGGATCTAGGGGTAATACTGAAGCTTTCTTT. Its protein product is CASSVGSRGNTEAFF.

This chain joins TRBV5-1 and TRBJ2-2, with 11 bases identical to TRBD2. Germline V gene data show CDR1 as SGHRS and CDR2 as YFSETQ. The CDR3 consists of 16 residues. V lost 3 bases to trimming and J lost 4 bases; unmatched junction nucleotides: 5. The CDR3 loop reads CASSSLAGESTGELFF. The CDR3 DNA reads as TGCGCCAGCAGCTCACTAGCGGGAGAGAGCACCGGGGAGCTGTTTTTT. Supplemented by reference TRBV5-1 and TRBJ2-2, the full variable domain reads KAGVTQTPRYLIKTRGQQVTLSCSPISGHRSVSWYQQTPGQGLQFLFEYFSETQRNKGNFPGRFSGRQFSNSRSEMNVSTLELGDSALYLCASSSLAGESTGELFFGEGSRLTVL.

This chain links TRBV19 with TRBJ2-2; D is perhaps TRBD1 (5 bases). V lost 6 bases, J lost 5 bases, and 13 bases lay in between. Germline values: CDR1 LNHDA, CDR2 SQIVND (reference sequence). CDR3 size: 14 residues. The CDR3 DNA reads as TGTGCCAGTAGCAAGGTGGCAGGGACCGGGGAGCTGTTTTTT. Translated: CASSKVAGTGELFF.

This chain uses TRBV7-9 with TRBJ2-2; D ambiguous. This CDR3 has 13 residues. Germline CDR1 is SEHNR and CDR2 is FQNEAQ (reference sequence). V was shortened by 5 bases and J by 3 bases, with 7 bases between the two germline ends. DNA for the CDR3: TGTGCCAGCAGCCGAACTGACACCGGGGAGCTGTTTTTT. Its protein is CASSRTDTGELFF.

The rearrangement joins TRBV9 to TRBJ2-7; D might be TRBD2 (5 bases). The CDR3 has 15 amino acids. V was pared by 4 bases and J by 3 bases, with 17 bases between. The germline gives CDR1 SGDLS, CDR2 YYNGEE. The CDR3 loop is CASSPRGGSDYEQYF. For the CDR3, the DNA is TGTGCCAGCAGCCCCAGAGGTGGTAGCGACTACGAGCAGTACTTC. Variable domain in full (rest from reference TRBV9 and TRBJ2-7): DSGVTQTPKHLITATGQRVTLRCSPRSGDLSVYWYQQSLDQGLQFLIQYYNGEERAKGNILERFSAQQFPDLHSELNLSSLELGDSALYFCASSPRGGSDYEQYFGPGTRLTVT.

The chain couples TRBV19 to TRBJ1-2, with 8 nucleotides matching TRBD1. V was pared by 5 bases and J by 0 bases, with 14 bases of the junction left unmatched. The CDR3 contains 18 residues. CDR1 is LNHDA and CDR2 is SQIVND in the germline V gene (reference sequence). CDR3 DNA: TGTGCCAGTAGTCTAACCGGACAGGGAGGCCCAGCTAACTATGGCTACACCTTC. Its protein is CASSLTGQGGPANYGYTF.

The chain recombines TRBV6-5 with TRBJ2-7; D is possibly TRBD2 (6 bases). Germline V lookup: CDR1 MNHEY, CDR2 SVGAGI. Trimming took 6 bases from V and 3 from J, leaving 15 bases between them. This CDR3 contains 14 residues. CDR3 sequence reads: CASRQGGDNYEQYF. For the CDR3, the DNA is TGTGCCAGCAGACAAGGAGGGGATAACTACGAGCAGTACTTC.

The rearrangement joins TRBV5-1 to TRBJ1-2; possible D gene TRBD1, 6 bases. The CDR3 sequence is 14 residues long. The V end was cut by 3 bases, the J end by 4 bases, with 13 bases between. Germline V gene lookup returns CDR1 SGHRS and CDR2 YFSETQ. This CDR3 is CASSSIGQFYGYTF. As DNA, the CDR3 is TGCGCCAGCAGCTCGATCGGACAGTTCTATGGCTACACCTTC.

The V and J genes are TRBV7-9 and TRBJ1-6; D perhaps matches TRBD1 (5 bases). Trimming shortened V by 1 base and J by 9 bases, and 7 bases separated the two germline ends. The germline V gene encodes CDR1 SEHNR and CDR2 FQNEAQ (reference sequence). This CDR3 region has 13 residues. Here the CDR3 DNA reads TGTGCCAGCAGCTTAGAGCAGGGTTCACCCCTCCACTTT. This translates into CASSLEQGSPLHF.

This clone showed up just once. The chain uses TRBV7-2 and TRBJ1-1; 10 nucleotides match TRBD1. The germline gives CDR1 SGHTA, CDR2 FQGNSA. Losses at the gene ends were 1 base for V and 4 bases for J; bases not matched to a gene: 6. The CDR3 is made up of 16 amino acids. The CDR3 bases are TGTGCCAGCAGCTTAGTTGGACAGGGGGTAGGCACTGAAGCTTTCTTT. Protein: CASSLVGQGVGTEAFF.

There are a few counts of this clone. The rearrangement joins TRBV19 to TRBJ2-3; 8 bases fit TRBD2. CDR1 is LNHDA, CDR2 SQIVND, per germline (reference sequence). J lost 2 bases, V lost 2 bases, and 9 bases had no gene match. The CDR3 contains 17 residues. CDR3 nucleotide sequence: TGTGCCAGTAGTATAACCCCTACGGGAGGGCCCACAGATACGCAGTATTTT. Its translation: CASSITPTGGPTDTQYF.

The chain has TRBV7-3 and TRBJ2-1, with TRBD2 matching 7 bases. Germline V gives CDR1 SGHTA, CDR2 FQGTGA. CDR3 length: 14 amino acids. J gave up 8 bases and V 5 bases, and 9 bases lay outside the gene matches. DNA for the CDR3: TGTGCCAGCAGCCTTAGCGGGCCGGAGGATGAGCAGTTCTTC. Translated, it gives CASSLSGPEDEQFF.

The sample holds one count of this clone. The chain uses TRBV6-1 and TRBJ2-1; D ambiguous. V was cut by 3 bases and J by 4 bases, with 13 bases left in between. CDR3 size: 15 residues. Germline V gene data show CDR1 as MNHNS and CDR2 as SASEGT. CDR3 in DNA: TGTGCCAGCAGTGAGGTCTACCCATGGTACAATGAGCAGTTCTTC. Translated, it gives CASSEVYPWYNEQFF.

V and J are TRBV3-1 (or the pseudogene TRBV3-2) and TRBJ2-4, with D unclear. There are 16 residues in the CDR3. Between the trimmed V and J ends, which lost 0 bases and 5 bases, there was a span of 14 bases. CDR1 is LGHDT and CDR2 is YNNKEL in the germline V gene (reference sequence). Written as DNA, the CDR3 is TGTGCCAGCAGCCAAGACCTTTATTCTCGGGAAAACATTCAGTACTTC. Its translation: CASSQDLYSRENIQYF.

The gene calls are TRBV19 and TRBJ1-1, with 7 bases matching TRBD1. Germline V CDR1 and CDR2: LNHDA, SQIVND (reference sequence). This CDR3 has 17 residues. Trimming took 6 bases from V and 3 from J; bases not matched to a gene: 16. In nucleotides, the CDR3 is TGTGCCAGTAGCCCCGCAGGGGGAGGCCAGAGGGACACTGAAGCTTTCTTT. Translating gives CASSPAGGGQRDTEAFF.